A selection of T cell receptor beta chains follows, all from one sample in a study of blood T cells in healthy people across ages. TCRdb reprocessed the 5' RACE reads via MiXCR and lists one record per CDR3 protein. Of around 990,000 distinct CDR3 sequences in the sample, almost 25% were seen once. The sample was also reused in another study, on T cells of mothers and their children.

Sequencing was carried out using blood. The receptors come from a girl aged 2-10 years in good health. CDR3s include the opening cysteine and the closing phenylalanine or tryptophan. The D gene is left open where the match is weak. The listing skips clone size in some rows; elsewhere it reads once, few, many or a size class.

V gene	D gene	clone size	J gene	CDR3 protein	CDR3 DNA
TRBV14	TRBD1	few	TRBJ2-7	CASSHPGTGVYEQYF	TGTGCCAGCAGCCATCCCGGGACAGGGGTTTACGAGCAGTACTTC
TRBV5-1	NA	few	TRBJ2-5	CASSFRQVQETQYF	TGCGCCAGCAGCTTCCGACAGGTCCAAGAGACCCAGTACTTC
TRBV4-1	NA	NA	TRBJ2-5	CASSQVVGGGFLETQYF	TGCGCCAGCAGCCAAGTGGTGGGAGGGGGTTTTTTAGAGACCCAGTACTTC
TRBV27	TRBD2	NA	TRBJ2-5	CASSFRGSQETQYF	TGTGCCAGCAGTTTTCGCGGGAGCCAAGAGACCCAGTACTTC
TRBV7-8	NA	few	TRBJ1-4	CASRGPKGRSEKLFF	TGTGCCAGCCGCGGTCCCAAGGGTCGAAGCGAAAAACTGTTTTTT
TRBV19	NA	few	TRBJ2-5	CASSKNRVLLETQYF	TGTGCCAGTAGTAAAAACCGGGTCCTCCTGGAGACCCAGTACTTC
TRBV3-1	NA	few	TRBJ2-5	CASSQEPLWETQYF	TGTGCCAGCAGCCAAGAACCACTTTGGGAGACCCAGTACTTC
TRBV4-3	NA	few	TRBJ1-5	CASSQELYLGNQPQHF	TGCGCCAGCAGCCAAGAACTCTACCTAGGGAATCAGCCCCAGCATTTT
TRBV4-3	NA	NA	TRBJ2-7	CASSQGVAEHYEQYF	TGCGCCAGCAGCCAAGGGGTAGCGGAGCACTACGAGCAGTACTTC
TRBV12-5	NA	NA	TRBJ2-1	CASGPGRDSFFSSYNEQFF	TGTGCTAGTGGTCCGGGGCGGGACTCCTTTTTTAGCTCCTACAATGAGCAGTTCTTC
TRBV27	NA	NA	TRBJ1-6	CASSSSGGASSPLHF	TGTGCCAGCAGTAGCTCGGGGGGGGCGAGTTCACCCCTCCACTTT
TRBV12-3/TRBV12-4	NA	NA	TRBJ1-4	CASSPTGTLSYEKLFF	TGTGCCAGCAGCCCTACAGGGACCCTTTCCTACGAAAAACTGTTTTTT
TRBV7-3	TRBD2	NA	TRBJ2-1	CASSLSTELSGGEPPGDEQFF	TGTGCCAGCAGCTTATCCACCGAATTAAGCGGGGGGGAACCCCCCGGCGATGAGCAGTTCTTC
TRBV10-3	NA	few	TRBJ2-7	CASQRAQVVYEQYF	TGTGCCTCGCAAAGGGCGCAGGTCGTGTACGAGCAGTACTTC
TRBV5-1	TRBD1	many	TRBJ2-1	CASSLVQGSYNEQFF	TGCGCCAGCAGCTTGGTACAGGGGTCCTACAATGAGCAGTTCTTC
TRBV14	TRBD1	few	TRBJ2-7	CASSQGVTGGDEQYF	TGTGCCAGCAGCCAAGGTGTGACAGGGGGCGACGAGCAGTACTTC
TRBV6-2/TRBV6-3	NA	once	TRBJ1-2	CASSPPYSTYGYTF	TGTGCCAGCAGTCCTCCCTACAGTACCTATGGCTACACCTTC
TRBV14	TRBD1	NA	TRBJ1-2	CASSQRGPGYGYTF	TGTGCCAGCAGCCAAAGGGGGCCGGGCTATGGCTACACCTTC
TRBV10-3	NA	few	TRBJ2-3	CAISEGLITDTQYF	TGTGCCATCAGTGAGGGACTAATCACAGATACGCAGTATTTT
TRBV9	NA	few	TRBJ2-1	CASSDRQLVTAEQFF	TGTGCCAGCAGCGACCGGCAACTAGTAACCGCTGAGCAGTTCTTC
TRBV25-1	NA	few	TRBJ2-7	CASSETGLTVYEQYF	TGTGCCAGCAGTGAAACGGGACTGACCGTCTACGAGCAGTACTTC
TRBV27	TRBD1	many	TRBJ2-7	CASSWGQGDEQYF	TGTGCCAGCAGTTGGGGACAGGGTGACGAGCAGTACTTC
TRBV5-1	NA	few	TRBJ2-3	CASSLTRSSTDTQYF	TGCGCCAGCAGCTTGACGAGATCTAGCACAGATACGCAGTATTTT